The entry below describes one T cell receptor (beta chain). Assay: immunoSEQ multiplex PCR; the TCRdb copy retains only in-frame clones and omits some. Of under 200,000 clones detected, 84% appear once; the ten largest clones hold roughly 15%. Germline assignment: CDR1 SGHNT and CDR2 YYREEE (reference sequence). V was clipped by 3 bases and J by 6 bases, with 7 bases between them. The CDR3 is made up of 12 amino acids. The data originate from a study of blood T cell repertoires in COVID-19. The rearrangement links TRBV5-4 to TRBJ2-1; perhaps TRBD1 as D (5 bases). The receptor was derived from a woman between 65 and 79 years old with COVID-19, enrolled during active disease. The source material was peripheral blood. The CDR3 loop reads CASSSGSNEQFF. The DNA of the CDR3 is TGTGCCAGCAGCTCAGGGTCCAATGAGCAGTTCTTC.